This is a list of T cell receptor beta chains from one sample in a study of blood T cell repertoires in COVID-19. Assay: immunoSEQ multiplex PCR; the TCRdb copy retains only in-frame clones and omits some. The sample holds about 51,000 clones, 86% seen once. Sequencing was carried out using peripheral blood. The receptors here all came from a man aged 55 to 70 with acute or convalescent COVID-19. Both conserved end residues are part of each CDR3. The D gene is left open where the match is weak. Expanded clones get a size class; other rows say once, few or many, or leave the size out.

V gene,clone size,D gene,J gene,CDR3 protein,CDR3 DNA
TRBV13,few,TRBD2,TRBJ2-7,CASSDSRGAGSQEQYF,TGTGCCAGCAGCGACTCTAGGGGAGCGGGGTCTCAGGAGCAGTACTTC
TRBV5-1,.,.,TRBJ2-1,CASSLVPGTYNEQFF,TGCGCCAGCAGCTTGGTACCGGGGACCTACAATGAGCAGTTCTTC
TRBV18,.,TRBD2,TRBJ2-7,CASSQASGSSREQYF,TGTGCCAGCTCACAGGCTAGCGGGAGCTCTCGCGAGCAGTACTTC
TRBV29-1,.,.,TRBJ1-1,CSVEDARYTEAFF,TGCAGCGTTGAAGATGCCAGATACACTGAAGCTTTCTTT
TRBV15,.,.,TRBJ1-5,CATSRDLGAPQPQHF,TGTGCCACCAGCAGAGATCTAGGGGCTCCTCAGCCCCAGCATTTT
TRBV6-2/TRBV6-3,.,TRBD2,TRBJ2-1,CASSYSASGYNEQFF,TGTGCCAGCAGTTACTCCGCTAGCGGCTACAATGAGCAGTTCTTC
TRBV1,.,.,TRBJ2-1,CTSRLAGAGYEQFF,TGCACCAGCAGATTAGCGGGGGCTGGCTATGAGCAGTTCTTC
TRBV19,.,.,TRBJ1-2,CASSPDGQMYGYTF,TGTGCCAGTAGTCCCGATGGACAAATGTATGGCTACACCTTC
TRBV28,.,.,TRBJ2-3,CASSAPPVLSTDTQYF,TGTGCCAGCAGTGCCCCCCCGGTACTAAGCACAGATACGCAGTATTTT
TRBV29-1,.,.,TRBJ2-5,CSVEDRGERETQYF,TGCAGCGTTGAAGATCGGGGAGAGAGAGAGACCCAGTACTTC
TRBV20-1,.,.,TRBJ2-7,CSPGSGFEQYF,TGCAGTCCCGGGTCGGGGTTCGAGCAGTACTTC
TRBV7-2,.,TRBD2,TRBJ2-3,CASSLVASGMTDTQYF,TGTGCCAGCAGCTTAGTGGCTAGCGGGATGACAGATACGCAGTATTTT
TRBV7-9,.,TRBD1,TRBJ1-4,CASSLASGQGNEKLFF,TGTGCCAGCAGCTTAGCGTCGGGACAGGGTAATGAAAAACTGTTTTTT
TRBV5-4,.,.,TRBJ1-1,CASSYLLSAGTEAFF,TGTGCCAGCAGCTACCTGCTGTCAGCGGGCACTGAAGCTTTCTTT
TRBV7-8,once,TRBD2,TRBJ2-7,CASSGPTSGTGLSYEQYF,TGTGCCAGCAGCGGGCCGACTAGCGGGACAGGATTGTCGTACGAGCAGTACTTC
TRBV7-2,.,TRBD2,TRBJ2-7,CASSETISAGGGYEQYF,TGTGCCAGCAGCGAAACTATATCCGCGGGAGGAGGTTACGAGCAGTACTTC
TRBV6-5,once,.,TRBJ1-1,CASSTPGNTEAFF,TGTGCCAGCAGTACCCCAGGGAACACTGAAGCTTTCTTT
TRBV6-5,.,TRBD1,TRBJ2-5,CASSQRGRDQETQYF,TGTGCCAGCAGCCAGAGGGGGCGCGACCAAGAGACCCAGTACTTC
TRBV7-9,.,.,TRBJ1-1,CASSLDDSTEAFF,TGTGCCAGCAGCTTAGATGACAGCACTGAAGCTTTCTTT
TRBV10-2,.,TRBD1,TRBJ2-5,CASSWTGGELETQYF,TGCGCCAGCAGCTGGACAGGGGGCGAGTTGGAGACCCAGTACTTC
TRBV6-2/TRBV6-3,.,.,TRBJ2-7,CASSPLTYEQYF,TGTGCCAGCAGCCCCTTGACATACGAGCAGTACTTC
TRBV2,.,TRBD1,TRBJ1-1,CASRGGQGTTEAFF,TGTGCCAGCAGGGGGGGACAGGGGACAACTGAAGCTTTCTTT
TRBV14,once,.,TRBJ1-3,CASSQDRVVTGNTIYF,TGTGCCAGCAGCCAAGATCGCGTGGTTACTGGAAACACCATATATTTT
TRBV19,.,.,TRBJ2-1,CASSPGGLLEQFF,TGTGCCAGTAGTCCCGGGGGACTTCTTGAGCAGTTCTTC
TRBV27,.,TRBD1,TRBJ1-6,CASSLSGTGGNSPLHF,TGTGCCAGCAGTTTATCAGGGACAGGTGGGAATTCACCCCTCCACTTT
TRBV7-8,.,.,TRBJ1-5,CASSSRTSNQPQHF,TGTGCCAGCAGCTCCCGAACGAGTAATCAGCCCCAGCATTTT